A single sample gave rise to the 6 T cell receptor beta chains below, sequenced in a study of long-term antiretroviral therapy in people with HIV. Investigators performed immunoSEQ version v3.0 at survey level. Sequencing used immunoSEQ multiplex PCR; TCRdb keeps in-frame clones, though not all of them. The data hold 25,000 to 30,000 clones, with roughly 84% observed a single time. The input for sequencing was unsorted PBMCs, taken 0.4 years after starting antiretroviral therapy. These receptors were taken from a man aged 18 to 29 with HIV.

This chain joins TRBV9 and TRBJ2-2; D unresolved. This CDR3 is built from 12 residues. The germline CDR1 and CDR2 sequences are SGDLS and YYNGEE. The V end lost 1 base, the J end lost 4 bases, and 2 bases lay between the germline ends. The CDR3 loop reads CASSVSTGELFF. In nucleotides, the CDR3 is TGTGCCAGCAGCGTATCCACCGGGGAGCTGTTTTTT.

This clone was recorded only once. The J gene is TRBJ1-1, the V gene TRBV19; TRBD1 is a possible D gene (5 bases). Germline assignment: CDR1 LNHDA and CDR2 SQIVND (reference sequence). The CDR3 loop spans 14 amino acids. V was clipped by 7 bases and J by 1 base, with 13 bases between them. Here the CDR3 DNA reads TGTGCCAGTAAAAATAGGGGAGCGAACACTGAAGCTTTCTTT. This gives the protein CASKNRGANTEAFF. The full variable domain, its missing parts supplied by reference TRBV19 and TRBJ1-1, is DGGITQSPKYLFRKEGQNVTLSCEQNLNHDAMYWYRQDPGQGLRLIYYSQIVNDFQKGDIAEGYSVSREKKESFPLTVTSAQKNPTAFYLCASKNRGANTEAFFGQGTRLTVV.

The chain is built from TRBV7-9 and TRBJ1-1; D not resolved. This CDR3 region has 13 residues. V shed 3 bases and J shed 2 bases, with 7 bases lying between them. From germline, CDR1 is SEHNR and CDR2 FQNEAQ (reference sequence). The CDR3 sequence: CASSLTDNTEAFF. The CDR3 bases are TGTGCCAGCAGCTTGACTGATAACACTGAAGCTTTCTTT.

The chain uses TRBV6-4 and TRBJ2-3; TRBD1 matches at 8 bases. Trimming took 5 bases from V and 0 from J; bases not matched to a gene: 4. Germline V gives CDR1 MRHNA, CDR2 SNTAGT. The CDR3 loop spans 15 amino acids. The CDR3 reads CASSWTGQSTDTQYF. The CDR3 DNA reads as TGTGCCAGCAGTTGGACAGGGCAAAGCACAGATACGCAGTATTTT.

This sequence joins TRBV2 and TRBJ2-7, with D perhaps assigned TRBD1 or TRBD2 (5 bases each). Germline V lookup: CDR1 SNHLY, CDR2 FYNNEI. This CDR3 contains 15 residues. V gave up 6 bases and J gave up 2 bases, with 17 bases separating them. CDR3 DNA: TGTGCCAGCAGCCAGGGACCTGCCATTCCCTACGAGCAGTACTTC. Its translation is CASSQGPAIPYEQYF.

The chain joins TRBV5-5 to TRBJ1-2, with D tentatively TRBD1 (6 bases). This CDR3 spans 18 amino acids. Germline CDR1 and CDR2: SGHKS and YYEKEE (reference sequence). V was cut by 2 bases and J by 4 bases, with 24 bases left in between. The CDR3 DNA reads TGTGCCAGCAGCTTTGGGGACAATCCCTCCACTTTAGGCTATGGCTACACCTTC. Its protein product is CASSFGDNPSTLGYGYTF.